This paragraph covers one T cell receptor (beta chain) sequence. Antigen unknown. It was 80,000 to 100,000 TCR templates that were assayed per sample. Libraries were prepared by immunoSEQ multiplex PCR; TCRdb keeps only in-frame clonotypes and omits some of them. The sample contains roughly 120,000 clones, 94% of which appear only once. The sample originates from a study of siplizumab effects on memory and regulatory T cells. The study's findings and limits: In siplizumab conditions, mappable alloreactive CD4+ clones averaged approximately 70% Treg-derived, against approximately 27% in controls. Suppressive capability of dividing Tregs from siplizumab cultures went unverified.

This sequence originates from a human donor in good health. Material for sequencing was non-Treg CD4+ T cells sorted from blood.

In DNA form, the CDR3 reads TGTGCCAGCAGTTCCCATGGGGGCGGGAGGAACAATGAGCAGTTCTTC. As protein: CASSSHGGGRNNEQFF. The chain joins TRBV6-5 to TRBJ2-1, with TRBD2 matching 8 bases. The CDR3 loop spans 16 amino acids. After removal of 4 bases from V and 5 bases from J, the junction contained 10 bases not matched to a gene. Germline CDR1 reads MNHEY; CDR2 reads SVGAGI.